This T cell receptor (beta chain) was documented in a study of Graves' ophthalmopathy and Graves' hyperthyroidism. This clonotype was seen many times. Trimming at V came to 9 bases and at J to 2 bases, leaving 2 bases not matched to a gene. Germline CDR1 and CDR2: LNHDA and SQIVND (reference sequence). The CDR3 has 12 amino acids. A 10 ml volume of fresh peripheral blood provided the PBMCs. RNA transcripts provided the template for amplifying TCR beta CDR3 regions. RT-PCR in the first round used HTBI primers; a second-round multiplex PCR followed. TCRdb independently ran MiXCR on the multiplex PCR reads; one entry per CDR3 protein. The table shows about 410,000 distinct CDR3 sequences, with about 18% occurring only once.

The chain couples TRBV19 to TRBJ2-7; 9 positions agree with TRBD1. The receptor was derived from a woman younger than 30 with Graves' ophthalmopathy. The material sequenced was peripheral blood. For the CDR3, the DNA is TGTGCCAGCGGGACAGGGCCCTACGAGCAGTACTTC. Amino acid sequence: CASGTGPYEQYF.